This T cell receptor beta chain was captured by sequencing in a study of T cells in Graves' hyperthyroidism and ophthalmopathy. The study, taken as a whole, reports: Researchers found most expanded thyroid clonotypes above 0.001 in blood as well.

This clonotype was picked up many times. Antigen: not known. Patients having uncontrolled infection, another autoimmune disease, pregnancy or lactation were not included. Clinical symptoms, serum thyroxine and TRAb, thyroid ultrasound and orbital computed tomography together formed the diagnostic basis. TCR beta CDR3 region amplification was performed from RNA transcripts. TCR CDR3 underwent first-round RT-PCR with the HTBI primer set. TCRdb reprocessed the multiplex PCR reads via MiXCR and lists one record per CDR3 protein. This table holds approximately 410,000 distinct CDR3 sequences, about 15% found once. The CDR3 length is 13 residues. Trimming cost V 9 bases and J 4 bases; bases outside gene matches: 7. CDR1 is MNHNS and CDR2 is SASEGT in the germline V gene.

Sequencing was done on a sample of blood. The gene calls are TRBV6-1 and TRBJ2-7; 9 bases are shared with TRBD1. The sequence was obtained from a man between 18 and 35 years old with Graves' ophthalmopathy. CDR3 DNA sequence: TGTGCCAGTAAGACAGGGGGTTTTTACGAGCAGTACTTC. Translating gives CASKTGGFYEQYF.